These T cell receptor beta chains were read from a single sample in a study of control samples from healthy donors and cancer patients. Generated by immunoSEQ multiplex PCR, the TCRdb table keeps only in-frame clones and is missing some. The sample consists of approximately 140,000 clones, 91% of them appearing once. Sample: blood. These TCRs come from a man aged 18 to 35 in good health. Each CDR3 is given with its conserved first and last residue. Each record gives: D gene, clone size, J gene, V gene, CDR3 protein, CDR3 DNA. A D gene is named only where the DNA matches it firmly. Size tells how often a clone was seen (once, few, many) or the class of an expanded clone, and some rows leave it out.

TRBD1 | . | TRBJ2-4 | TRBV3-1/TRBV3-2 | CASSQVGTGKNIQYF | TGTGCCAGCAGCCAAGTTGGGACAGGAAAAAACATTCAGTACTTC
. | . | TRBJ1-3 | TRBV7-2 | CASSLPEGGNTIYF | TGTGCCAGCAGCTTACCCGAAGGGGGAAACACCATATATTTT
. | . | TRBJ1-2 | TRBV19 | CASAPGDLYGYTF | TGTGCCAGTGCACCGGGCGATTTATATGGCTACACCTTC
. | . | TRBJ2-1 | TRBV5-4 | CASSPQSGDNEQFF | TGTGCCAGCAGCCCACAGAGTGGTGACAATGAGCAGTTCTTC
TRBD1 | . | TRBJ2-7 | TRBV5-1 | CASSLWTGGIYEQYF | TGCGCCAGCAGCTTGTGGACAGGGGGTATATACGAGCAGTACTTC
TRBD1 | . | TRBJ1-1 | TRBV11-2 | CASSPNLGTGGRVAEAFF | TGTGCCAGCAGCCCCAATTTGGGGACAGGGGGCAGGGTGGCTGAAGCTTTCTTT
. | . | TRBJ1-4 | TRBV7-9 | CASSLTGGGEKLFF | TGTGCCAGCAGCTTAACGGGGGGTGGCGAAAAACTGTTTTTT
. | . | TRBJ2-7 | TRBV5-1 | CASRRDLSSYEQYF | TGCGCCAGCAGACGTGACTTAAGCTCCTACGAGCAGTACTTC
. | few | TRBJ1-6 | TRBV6-5 | CASSYSRESRNSPLHF | TGTGCCAGCAGTTACTCCCGGGAGTCCAGAAATTCACCCCTCCACTTT
TRBD1 | . | TRBJ2-7 | TRBV5-4 | CASSPNRQGKNEQYF | TGTGCCAGCAGCCCAAACCGACAGGGGAAGAACGAGCAGTACTTC
. | . | TRBJ1-5 | TRBV7-9 | CASSLGEYSNQPQHF | TGTGCCAGCAGCTTAGGGGAGTATAGCAATCAGCCCCAGCATTTT
TRBD1 | . | TRBJ2-2 | TRBV28 | CASSTRQGVGTGELFF | TGTGCCAGCAGTACCCGACAGGGGGTGGGCACCGGGGAGCTGTTTTTT
TRBD1 | few | TRBJ1-1 | TRBV10-1 | CASRQGFDTEAFF | TGCGCCAGCAGACAGGGGTTTGACACTGAAGCTTTCTTT
. | . | TRBJ2-2 | TRBV7-9 | CASSGTGGRTGELFF | TGTGCCAGCAGCGGGACGGGGGGCCGCACCGGGGAGCTGTTTTTT
. | . | TRBJ1-2 | TRBV5-1 | CASSFTSETNYGYTF | TGCGCCAGCAGCTTTACGTCGGAGACTAACTATGGCTACACCTTC
TRBD1 | . | TRBJ1-2 | TRBV30 | CAWTTGGDYGYTF | TGTGCCTGGACGACAGGGGGCGACTATGGCTACACCTTC
TRBD1 | . | TRBJ1-5 | TRBV28 | CASSRQGTGQPQHF | TGTGCCAGCAGTCGACAGGGTACGGGTCAGCCCCAGCATTTT
. | once | TRBJ2-7 | TRBV6-2/TRBV6-3 | CASSYPRGAISYEQYF | TGTGCCAGCAGTTATCCCCGGGGGGCGATCTCCTACGAGCAGTACTTC
TRBD2 | . | TRBJ2-7 | TRBV29-1 | CSVEDYGEGLDEQYF | TGCAGCGTTGAAGATTACGGGGAGGGACTGGACGAGCAGTACTTC
TRBD1 | . | TRBJ1-5 | TRBV25-1 | CASSRTGFDQPQHF | TGTGCCAGCAGTAGGACAGGGTTCGATCAGCCCCAGCATTTT
TRBD2 | once | TRBJ2-7 | TRBV19 | CASSGGGSYEQYF | TGTGCCAGTAGTGGGGGGGGTTCCTACGAGCAGTACTTC
. | . | TRBJ2-5 | TRBV6-2/TRBV6-3 | CASSAPLEETQYF | TGTGCCAGCAGCGCTCCTCTGGAAGAGACCCAGTACTTC
. | once | TRBJ2-7 | TRBV5-4 | CASSLFGDSYEQYF | TGTGCCAGCAGCTTGTTCGGGGACTCCTACGAGCAGTACTTC
TRBD1 | . | TRBJ1-1 | TRBV2 | CASSDLGQENTEAFF | TGTGCCAGCAGTGACTTAGGACAGGAGAACACTGAAGCTTTCTTT
. | . | TRBJ2-7 | TRBV6-5 | CASMLYYEQYF | TGTGCCAGCATGCTTTACTACGAGCAGTACTTC
. | . | TRBJ1-2 | TRBV5-1 | CASSPATGYGYTF | TGCGCCAGCAGCCCAGCGACAGGCTATGGCTACACCTTC
. | once | TRBJ1-5 | TRBV10-3 | CAISPTGNQPQHF | TGTGCCATCAGTCCAACAGGGAATCAGCCCCAGCATTTT
. | . | TRBJ1-1 | TRBV3-1/TRBV3-2 | CASSLSVWPNTEAFF | TGTGCCAGCAGCCTAAGTGTATGGCCGAACACTGAAGCTTTCTTT
. | . | TRBJ1-2 | TRBV9 | CASSPRANYGYTF | TGTGCCAGCAGCCCAAGGGCTAACTATGGCTACACCTTC
TRBD1 | . | TRBJ1-2 | TRBV5-1 | CASSRDSYGYTF | TGCGCCAGCAGTCGGGACAGCTATGGCTACACCTTC
. | . | TRBJ1-1 | TRBV19 | CASTHGPLNTEAFF | TGTGCCAGTACCCATGGACCGCTGAACACTGAAGCTTTCTTT
. | . | TRBJ1-5 | TRBV24-1 | CATSEGRGPQHF | TGTGCCACCAGTGAGGGCCGGGGGCCCCAGCATTTT
. | . | TRBJ1-2 | TRBV6-5 | CASSRDSSSYGYTF | TGTGCCAGCAGCCGGGACTCTAGCTCCTATGGCTACACCTTC
. | . | TRBJ1-2 | TRBV7-2 | CASSSPGDYGYTF | TGTGCCAGCAGCAGTCCGGGCGACTATGGCTACACCTTC
. | . | TRBJ2-3 | TRBV6-2/TRBV6-3 | CASSYWVGTGISTDTQYF | TGTGCCAGCAGTTACTGGGTGGGCACCGGGATAAGCACAGATACGCAGTATTTT
. | . | TRBJ2-5 | TRBV10-3 | CAISEGLVGQETQYF | TGTGCCATCAGTGAGGGCCTCGTCGGCCAAGAGACCCAGTACTTC
. | . | TRBJ2-1 | TRBV7-9 | CASSLDILGVHEQFF | TGTGCCAGCAGCTTAGATATACTCGGGGTCCATGAGCAGTTCTTC
TRBD1 | . | TRBJ1-4 | TRBV4-1 | CASSPTTGTGVEKLFF | TGCGCCAGCAGCCCTACAACCGGGACAGGGGTTGAAAAACTGTTTTTT
. | . | TRBJ1-6 | TRBV7-9 | CASSSRDPGSPLHF | TGTGCCAGCAGCTCTCGGGATCCGGGTTCACCCCTCCACTTT
. | . | TRBJ1-3 | TRBV29-1 | CSVGTATTGNTIYF | TGCAGCGTTGGGACAGCTACAACTGGAAACACCATATATTTT
. | once | TRBJ1-1 | TRBV18 | CASSPLGNTEAFF | TGTGCCAGCTCACCTCTGGGGAACACTGAAGCTTTCTTT